This is a list of T cell receptor beta chains from one sample in a study of blood T cell repertoires in COVID-19. The protocol was immunoSEQ multiplex PCR, while the TCRdb copy is restricted to in-frame clones and leaves out a portion. The profile shows roughly 240,000 clones, 75% to 90% of them singletons. What was sequenced was peripheral blood. Receptors were obtained from a woman aged 25 to 39 who had recovered from COVID-19. Both conserved end residues are trimmed from each CDR3.

length	V	J	CDR3
12	TRBV4-1	TRBJ1-6	ASSPGQDNSPLH
13	TRBV3-1/TRBV3-2	TRBJ1-2	ASSQPAGGNYGYT
15	TRBV5-1	TRBJ2-1	ASSSQGLAGGSNEQF
11	TRBV7-2	TRBJ2-5	ASSPGAGETQY
15	TRBV7-2	TRBJ2-1	ASSLVGTSGKYNEQF
16	TRBV2	TRBJ2-3	ASSAAAGDRIITDTQY
14	TRBV19	TRBJ2-3	ASRSSGGASTDTQY
14	TRBV29-1	TRBJ2-5	SVEGRLAGGKETQY
17	TRBV5-1	TRBJ1-4	ASSLKRPQGAGANEKLF
14	TRBV19	TRBJ1-2	ASGLVTTLPNYGYT
13	TRBV2	TRBJ1-6	ASSQPGQVDSPLH
10	TRBV30	TRBJ2-3	AWSSGTDTQY
15	TRBV4-2	TRBJ1-2	ASSQGLSDRAIYGYT
12	TRBV2	TRBJ2-3	ASSDRGNTDTQY
11	TRBV20-1	TRBJ1-2	SASPGPGYGYT
12	TRBV11-2	TRBJ1-1	ASSLGVLNTEAF
13	TRBV2	TRBJ1-2	ASSEGAGGGYGYT
15	TRBV5-6	TRBJ2-7	ASSVRLAGGIAYEQY
13	TRBV5-6	TRBJ1-4	ASSPTTGFGEKLF
13	TRBV18	TRBJ2-5	ASRTGGGVQETQY
15	TRBV5-6	TRBJ2-3	ASSAFSGGAGTDTQY
11	TRBV5-1	TRBJ2-1	ASSLAVINEQF
11	TRBV2	TRBJ1-1	ASSVTGPTEAF
12	TRBV5-6	TRBJ1-4	ASSKRGPAEKLF
14	TRBV13	TRBJ1-3	ASSTRGQGAGNTIY
17	TRBV27	TRBJ1-1	ASSFEAPGTEILGTEAF
14	TRBV15	TRBJ1-5	ATSSGGTGRNQPQH
13	TRBV6-5	TRBJ1-5	ASSTLGGGDTPQH
13	TRBV15	TRBJ2-2	ATSRGAAYTGELF
9	TRBV30	TRBJ2-1	AWSVGHEQF
13	TRBV14	TRBJ1-2	ASSQDQVSYYGYT
15	TRBV20-1	TRBJ2-1	SASETQAGGPGYEQF
12	TRBV5-6	TRBJ1-3	ASTGWPRGNTIY
12	TRBV6-1	TRBJ2-5	ASSENWRTGTQY
12	TRBV19	TRBJ1-4	ASSRDRGKEKLF
11	TRBV6-2/TRBV6-3	TRBJ2-7	ASSLSRRGEQY
12	TRBV30	TRBJ1-5	AWSKTGDDQPQH
15	TRBV4-3	TRBJ2-2	ASSQLTGQIRAGELF
14	TRBV19	TRBJ1-2	ASSITGQGPNYGYT
19	TRBV5-1	TRBJ2-2	ASSLVRSGGAASLYTGELF
11	TRBV5-1	TRBJ1-2	ASSFSANYGYT
14	TRBV9	TRBJ2-7	ASSVGGTGISYEQY
14	TRBV7-6	TRBJ2-1	ASSLLLGQPYNEQF
13	TRBV4-1	TRBJ1-2	ASSTGVGGRHGYT
14	TRBV6-5	TRBJ1-2	ASSYSRQGAVYGYT
14	TRBV5-1	TRBJ2-2	ASSLIGQGSTGELF
13	TRBV12-5	TRBJ2-1	ASGAGHNSYNEQF
14	TRBV3-1/TRBV3-2	TRBJ2-7	ASSQDTVTGMYEQY
11	TRBV12-3/TRBV12-4	TRBJ1-2	ASSLDRAGGYT
11	TRBV12-3/TRBV12-4	TRBJ1-2	ASSLGGSYGYT
12	TRBV7-6	TRBJ2-7	ASSFGTRFDEQY
14	TRBV21-1	TRBJ2-3	ASSKALTGLRDTQY
14	TRBV4-1	TRBJ2-7	ASSQEWTARSYEQY
12	TRBV29-1	TRBJ1-1	SAIEGSKNTEAF
15	TRBV5-5	TRBJ2-1	ASSLGWSGVTYNEQF